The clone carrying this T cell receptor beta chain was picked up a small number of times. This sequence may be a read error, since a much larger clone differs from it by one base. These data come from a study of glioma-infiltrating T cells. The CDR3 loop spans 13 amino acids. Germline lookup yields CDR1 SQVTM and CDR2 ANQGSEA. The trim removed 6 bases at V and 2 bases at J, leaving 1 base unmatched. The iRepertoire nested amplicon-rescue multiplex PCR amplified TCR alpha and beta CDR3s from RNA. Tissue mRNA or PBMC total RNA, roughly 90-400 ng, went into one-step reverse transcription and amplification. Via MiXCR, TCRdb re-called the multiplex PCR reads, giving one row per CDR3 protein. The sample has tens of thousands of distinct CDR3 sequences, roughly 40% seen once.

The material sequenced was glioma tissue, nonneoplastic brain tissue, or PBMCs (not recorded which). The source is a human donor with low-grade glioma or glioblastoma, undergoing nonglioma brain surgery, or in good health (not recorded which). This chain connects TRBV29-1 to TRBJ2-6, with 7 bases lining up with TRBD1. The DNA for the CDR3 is TGCAGCGTCACAGGGGCTGGGGCCAACGTCCTGACTTTC. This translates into CSVTGAGANVLTF.